Described below is a single TCR beta chain sequence and its context. Its specific antigen is unknown. Nothing much larger sits one base from this clone, and base qualities are not available. This sample was included in a study of cytomegalovirus exposure and HLA in healthy donors (dated by TCRdb to 2016 to 2017). Regarding the study in general: In an earlier analysis of 550 to 750 of the donors, 276 Gb of sequence data and roughly 100 million unique TCR beta sequences from 150 million to 200 million T cells were reported. An early release that covered about 600 HLA-typed donors contained approximately 300 gigabases of sequencing data and tens of millions of unique TCR sequences. Of the roughly 400 genotyped donors, approximately 80% fell in the genetic ancestry cluster associated with self-reported Caucasian donors. The study was designed to test whether signatures of past pathogen exposure could be identified by cataloging public T cell receptors. Using immunosequencing, the study profiled T cell repertoires from 550 to 750 subjects and related those repertoires to cytomegalovirus serostatus. Besides the first cohort of roughly 660 subjects, a separate validation cohort made up of about 120 different subjects was used. High-throughput TCR immunosequencing, statistical association of individual TCRs with disease status, and machine learning were combined to predict cytomegalovirus infection status. To study patterns of TCR occurrence, a later analysis re-analyzed previously published TCR beta repertoires from around 670 donors and added high-resolution HLA genotyping. The later analysis used no new phenotypic data to find candidate immune exposures, relying instead on TCR beta sequences and their occurrence across donors. In an earlier analysis of 500 to 650 of the donors, high-throughput TCR beta sequencing was used to judge whether each TCR beta V gene segment behaved as functional or pseudogenic. Donor age, sex, ethnicity and CMV serostatus were compiled together with the repertoire data. In a later genetic analysis, genome-wide SNP genotypes for about 55% of the roughly 670 donors were used, and that subset was treated as a discovery cohort. All discovery cohort repertoires had been generated using a single sequencing platform. HLA typing included class I and class II loci at four-digit resolution. The number of donors typed differed by locus, with roughly 620-640 for A, B, C, DRB1 and DQB1, roughly 520 for DQA1, over 600 for DPA1, and around 450 for DPB1. Four to six DR-DQ haplotypes were handled as single units for association and clustering because linkage in the cohort was strong. Among roughly 400 genotyped donors of the cohort, an average of approximately 240,000 unique TCR beta nucleotide sequences was sequenced per donor, of which about 18% were non-productive.

The cohort comprised 670 or so healthy bone marrow donors. At the time of sampling, every cohort member was nominally healthy, though immune exposures that went unrecorded were likely present. The donor was CMV seronegative and belonged to the group of over 300 seronegative cohort members. A peripheral blood sample was collected from each donor, and TCR beta sequencing was performed on peripheral blood mononuclear cells. Genomic DNA was extracted from the blood cell samples with the Qiagen DNeasy Blood Extraction Kit. Study-wide conclusions, independent of this receptor: In a later genetic analysis, a missense DCLRE1C variant was associated with V-gene and J-gene trimming of TCR beta chains, and the association was replicated in an independent cohort. A group of highly shared sequence variants was considered likely to be a technical artifact of the sequencing pipeline. According to the authors, the approach could potentially be generalized to other disease states and immunological phenotypes. The presence/absence analyses assumed that sequencing depth was roughly uniform across donors, and that assumption may not be true. Some IMGT-functional V segments, including TRBV6-2 and TRBV6-3, could not be distinguished by the 87-base-pair reads and were therefore excluded. A later analysis reported that several top co-occurrence clusters appeared linked to parvovirus B19, influenza, CMV and Epstein-Barr virus. The study listed 150 to 200 TCR beta chains as associated with cytomegalovirus. In an earlier analysis of some 550 of the donors, most TCR beta V segments were observed in productive rearrangements about 90% or about 30% of the time, broadly matching IMGT annotations. The classifier was reported to diagnose cytomegalovirus status with high specificity and sensitivity in both the original cohort and the validation cohort. A further reported finding was that TCR beta sequences accurately predicted the HLA-A and HLA-B alleles for most subjects in the first cohort. Correlated functional status among segregating V segments might reflect linkage disequilibrium, but an unknown experimental factor could not be ruled out. In vitro tests confirmed that a few of the cytomegalovirus-associated TCR beta chains recognize cytomegalovirus antigens. Because HLA typing was missing for some donors at each locus, association tests included only the typed subset. A later analysis found that HLA-associated TCR beta chains were more clonally expanded and had lower generation probabilities than equally common non-associated chains. According to a later analysis, TCR association rates differed among HLA loci, with DRB1 alleles showing the most associated TCRs and HLA-C alleles showing the fewest. Strong co-occurrence of HLA alleles, especially DR and DQ, made assigning TCR associations to individual alleles difficult. A later genetic analysis reported fewer N-insertions in productive TCRs among donors in an Asian-associated ancestry cluster than the roughly 720-donor mean. In a later analysis, most CMV-associated TCR beta chains were found to appear HLA-restricted, with HLA associations seemingly driven largely by CMV exposure. Most TCR sequences were observed very rarely across donors, whereas some public TCRs were present in many individuals. The cohort was sequenced for TCR beta chains only, and without alpha or paired-chain data the features that could be detected were limited. Seventeen rarely observed V segments, including chromosome 9 orphons, were excluded from the earlier analysis of several hundred of the donors because counts were too low. CMV serostatus was the only immune exposure information available for the cohort. A later analysis associated 15,000 or so TCR beta sequences with specific HLA alleles at a false discovery rate of 0.05.

The CDR3 goes from the cysteine to the phenylalanine over 15 residues. Of all the DNA, just the CDR3 is kept, 45 bases in frame from base 1. CDR1 and CDR2 are read off the germline V gene (reference sequence) as SEHNR and FQNEAQ. V is cut back by 1 base and J by 3 bases, with 5 bases in the junction unmatched. Preparation of the library involved the immunoSEQ multiplex PCR assay. A mixture of 60 forward primers for TCR Vbeta segments and 13 reverse primers for TCR Jbeta segments was used in the multiplex PCR. A multiplex PCR assay on genomic DNA amplified the CDR3 region of rearranged TCR beta genes. The amplified TCR beta libraries were sequenced on the Illumina HiSeq System as 87-base-pair reads. As for how the authors treated the data: A later analysis counted approximately 84 million unique TCR beta chains across the 650 to 800 repertoires, and some 11 million of these chains were shared by at least two donors. Raw reads were error-corrected and collapsed into unique sequences with a nearest-neighbor algorithm that merged closely related sequences to remove PCR and sequencing errors. CDR3 sequences were aligned to IMGT reference sequences to assign V, D and J gene segments. For a sequence to be retained, at least a six-nucleotide match to both a V gene segment and a J gene segment was required. Rearrangements were classified as productive when the CDR3 lacked stop codons and remained in frame with V and J, and all other rearrangements were classified as non-productive. Following IMGT convention, CDR3 was defined as the stretch from the second conserved V-encoded cysteine up to the conserved J-encoded phenylalanine. The earlier analysis of about 640 of the donors excluded any sequence lacking an unambiguous match to a single V gene segment. An earlier analysis of 587 of the donors classified V segments as functional when productive rearrangements were above 56.7% and as segregating when the standard deviation between donors was above 5%. A statistical classification framework was built to diagnose cytomegalovirus status from the catalog of TCR beta chain sequences. V and J gene assignment, in a later analysis, came from comparing TCR nucleotide sequences with IMGT/GENE-DB human TR gene sequences. A later analysis assigned CDR3 sequences and most-parsimonious VDJ recombination scenarios with the TCRdist pipeline. In a later analysis, every TCR beta chain was defined by the combination of its CDR3 amino acid sequence and its V-gene family, and reads without a unique V-gene family were dropped. In a later analysis, a few hundred highly shared, low-generation-probability nucleotide sequences were removed to address suspected cross-contamination and a sequencing artifact. In a later analysis, a clonal expansion index for each public chain was calculated from normalized within-repertoire ranks of inferred template counts. In a later analysis, generation probabilities were computed using a VDJ recombination model fitted to out-of-frame rearrangements, and the results were checked against IGoR. In a later analysis, TCR-TCR, TCR-HLA and TCR-CMV co-occurrence was scored with hypergeometric tests, and a repertoire-size bias correction was applied to TCR pairs. A later analysis estimated false discovery rates by permuting HLA or CMV assignments 20 times. In a later analysis, co-occurring TCRs were grouped with DBSCAN, and TCRdist sequence similarity was added when clustering was performed within HLA-allele-positive subsets. Repertoires with fewer than 30,000 or more than 120,000 public chains were left out of co-occurrence clustering, as were four to six repertoires with anomalous nucleotide sharing. TCRdb re-hosts the immuneACCESS table, in-frame sequences only. Its copies lack some clones; in the studies checked, an unresolved V gene accounts for under half of them, and the cause for the rest is not known. Clonal size and the V and J genes are those of that table, whereas D and trimming came from the DNA. The sample table holds 150,000 to 200,000 clones, of which about 85% were seen once. Jointly, the top ten make up 1.6% of the sample.

The sequenced sample consisted of PBMCs. The source of this sequence is a woman in her forties or fifties in good health and CMV-seronegative. The V gene is TRBV7-9 and the J gene is TRBJ2-7, with 8 bases matching TRBD2. The DNA is TGTGCCAGCAGCTTAGAGATCGGGGGGGTCTACGAGCAGTACTTC. The translation is CASSLEIGGVYEQYF.